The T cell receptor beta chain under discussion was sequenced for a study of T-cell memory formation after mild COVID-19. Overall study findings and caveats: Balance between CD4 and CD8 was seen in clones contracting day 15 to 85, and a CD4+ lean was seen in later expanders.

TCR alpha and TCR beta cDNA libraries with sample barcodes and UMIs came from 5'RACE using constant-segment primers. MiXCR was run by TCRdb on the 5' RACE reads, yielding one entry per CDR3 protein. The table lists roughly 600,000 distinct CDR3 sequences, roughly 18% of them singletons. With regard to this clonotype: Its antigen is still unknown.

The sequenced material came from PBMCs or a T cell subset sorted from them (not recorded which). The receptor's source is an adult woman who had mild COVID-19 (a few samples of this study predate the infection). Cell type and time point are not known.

The chain's CDR3 is CASSLMSGGANEQFF. The CDR3 bases are TGTGCCAGCAGCTTAATGAGCGGGGGGGCCAATGAGCAGTTCTTC. The rearrangement uses TRBV7-3 and TRBJ2-1; 10 nucleotides align to TRBD2. This CDR3 is built from 15 residues. V dropped 1 base and J dropped 6; count of bases not matched to a gene: 3. CDR1 and CDR2 from the germline V gene are SGHTA and FQGTGA.